The next 14 T cell receptor beta chains were all read from a single sample in a study of naive and memory T cell subsets (dated 2017 in TCRdb). The library was obtained by UMI-ligation and nested PCR. TCRdb records Illumina MiSeq as the sequencer. The beta constant-region primer consisted of an equimolar mixture of two oligonucleotides that together covered TRBC1 and TRBC2. Four rounds of PCR, combining the SP2 primer with nested alpha and beta constant-region primers, were used to amplify the ligated cDNA. TCRdb itself trimmed the public reads at Q25 with fastp, ran MiXCR and retained productive beta chains. A single entry per CDR3 protein holds the most common genes and DNA from its merged rows. The sample table holds about 120,000 distinct CDR3 sequences, of which 35% to 40% were seen once. The top ten hold around 0.92% of the sample. The sample taken for sequencing was central memory CD4+ T cells from blood. The label giving this sample's cell subset or site can be read as: central memory, CD45RA- CD27+. Receptor source: a human donor in good health.

The rearrangement joins TRBV6-2 or TRBV6-3 to TRBJ1-1; 9 nucleotides line up with TRBD1. The J segment lost 0 bases and the V segment lost 0 bases, leaving 5 bases of the junction unmatched. CDR1 and CDR2 (germline): MNHEY, SVGEGT. The length of the CDR3 is 17 residues. The CDR3 sequence is CASSYSIDRGMNTEAFF. DNA for the CDR3: TGTGCCAGCAGTTACTCGATAGACAGGGGGATGAACACTGAAGCTTTCTTT.

This rearrangement joins TRBV27 to TRBJ1-5; tentative D call: TRBD1 (6 bases). In germline, CDR1 is MNHEY, CDR2 SMNVEV (reference sequence). CDR3 length equals 14 residues. V was shortened by 3 bases and J by 7 bases, with 13 bases between the two germline ends. The CDR3, as DNA: TGTGCCAGCAGTTTTGCAGGGGCCAGCCAGCCCCAGCATTTT. It is translated as CASSFAGASQPQHF.

This clonotype was recorded a few times. The rearrangement links TRBV6-5 to TRBJ2-2, with a weak D call TRBD1 (5 bases). The CDR3 has 14 amino acids. Trimming pared 6 bases from V and 2 bases from J, leaving 10 bases between. From germline, CDR1 is MNHEY and CDR2 SVGAGI. CDR3 amino acids: CASRGQDNTGELFF. The CDR3 DNA is TGTGCCAGCAGGGGGCAGGACAACACCGGGGAGCTGTTTTTT.

This clonotype has just a few counts. V and J are TRBV7-2 and TRBJ2-2; D might be TRBD1 (6 bases). The V end lost 4 bases, the J end lost 4 bases, and 10 bases lay between the germline ends. The CDR3 has 14 residues. Germline V gene sequence: CDR1 SGHTA, CDR2 FQGNSA. CDR3 sequence reads: CASSSGQITGELFF. The DNA of the CDR3 is TGTGCCAGCAGCTCAGGACAGATCACCGGGGAGCTGTTTTTT.

V gene TRBV29-1 combines with J gene TRBJ1-2; 8 positions agree with TRBD1. J gave up 4 bases and V 4 bases, and 5 bases lay outside the gene matches. Germline loops: CDR1 SQVTM, CDR2 ANQGSEA. The CDR3 totals 13 residues. CDR3 protein: CSVVDREVYGYTF. In nucleotides, the CDR3 is TGCAGCGTTGTGGACAGGGAGGTCTATGGCTACACCTTC.

This clonotype has more than one count but fewer than ten. The V gene is TRBV6-6, the J gene TRBJ1-5, with 8 nucleotides matching TRBD1. CDR1 is MNHNY, CDR2 SVGAGI, per germline (reference sequence). The CDR3 runs 15 residues. V dropped 4 bases and J dropped 6; count of bases not matched to a gene: 8. This CDR3 is CASSFSDRVGQPQHF. The CDR3, as DNA: TGTGCCAGCAGTTTCTCGGACAGGGTAGGTCAGCCCCAGCATTTT.

This chain connects TRBV6-5 to TRBJ2-5; TRBD1 matches 7 bases. Trimming took 6 bases from V and 5 from J; bases not matched to a gene: 9. CDR3 length: 14 amino acids. Germline V gene lookup returns CDR1 MNHEY and CDR2 SVGAGI. For the CDR3, the DNA is TGTGCCAGCAGCAAGAGACAGGGATGGGAGACCCAGTACTTC. Residues: CASSKRQGWETQYF.

There are a few counts of this clonotype. The chain joins TRBV6-1 to TRBJ2-7, with a tentative D call TRBD2 (5 bases). The CDR3 extends over 15 amino acids. The germline CDR1 and CDR2 sequences are MNHNS and SASEGT. The germline V and J ends were trimmed by 3 bases and 2 bases, with 14 bases remaining between them. CDR3 amino acids: CASSEGGQRTYEQYF. CDR3 DNA: TGTGCCAGCAGTGAGGGCGGTCAGCGGACCTACGAGCAGTACTTC.

This clonotype was seen ten or more times. J is TRBJ2-1 and V is TRBV5-8; D gene uncertain. CDR1 is SGHTS, CDR2 YDEGEE, per germline. The V gene lost 2 bases and the J gene lost 12 bases, with 3 bases spanning the gap. CDR3 length: 9 residues. This CDR3 reads CASSFAQFF. The CDR3 nucleotides are TGTGCCAGCAGCTTTGCGCAGTTCTTC.

This clonotype has just a few counts. The chain employs TRBV28 and TRBJ2-7; tentative D call: TRBD1 (6 bases). This CDR3 has 15 residues. Trimming took off 5 bases at V and 2 bases at J, with 16 bases between the two ends. Germline CDR1 and CDR2: MDHEN and SYDVKM. The CDR3: CASSRKLQGPYEQYF. The CDR3 DNA reads TGTGCCAGCAGTCGTAAGCTACAGGGCCCCTACGAGCAGTACTTC.

The genes are TRBV20-1 and TRBJ1-6, with TRBD1 matching over 7 bases. The CDR3 runs to 14 residues. CDR1 and CDR2 from the germline V gene are DFQATT and SNEGSKA (reference sequence). DNA for the CDR3: TGCAGCGCTGCCCGTGGGAGGGGGCGAGGAGCCCTCCACTTT. It encodes CSAARGRGRGALHF.

This clonotype showed up just a few times. The chain combines TRBV7-3 with TRBJ2-1; possibly TRBD2 for D (6 bases). Trimming shortened V by 5 bases and J by 4 bases, and 18 bases separated the two germline ends. The CDR3 covers 16 residues. Germline V gene data show CDR1 as SGHTA and CDR2 as FQGTGA. The CDR3 sequence: CASSPGGSGTYNEQFF. CDR3 in DNA: TGTGCCAGCAGCCCTGGGGGTAGCGGAACTTACAATGAGCAGTTCTTC.

Many counts were recorded for this clonotype. J is TRBJ2-7 and V is TRBV28; TRBD1 matches 8 bases. The CDR3 is 16 residues long. Germline V gene sequence: CDR1 MDHEN, CDR2 SYDVKM. V lost 6 bases and J lost 0; bases outside the gene matches: 10. CDR3 protein: CASSTGTTGASYEQYF. The CDR3 region has the DNA TGTGCCAGCAGCACTGGAACGACAGGGGCCTCCTACGAGCAGTACTTC.

This clonotype was observed a handful of times. This chain links TRBV11-3 with TRBJ2-1; 9 bases fit TRBD2. The CDR3 consists of 17 residues. The germline V gene has CDR1 SGHNT and CDR2 YENEEA. V lost 0 bases and J lost 5; bases outside the gene matches: 8. CDR3 amino acids: CASSLDLSGRRDNEQFF. CDR3 bases: TGTGCCAGCAGCTTAGACCTCAGCGGGAGGCGAGACAATGAGCAGTTCTTC.